Included here is one T cell receptor (beta chain) sequence, with context. The sample comes from a study of blood T cell repertoires in COVID-19. TCRdb's copy holds only in-frame clones and misses some; the assay was immunoSEQ multiplex PCR. Among 170,000 or so clones listed, around 84% were seen once. V lost 0 bases to trimming and J lost 5 bases, with 14 bases between them. The CDR3 contains 15 residues. Germline assignment: CDR1 SGHTA and CDR2 FQGNSA. Sequenced: peripheral blood. The chain carries TRBV7-2 and TRBJ2-7, with D tentatively TRBD1 (6 bases). The receptor's source is a man in his forties or fifties with active or convalescent COVID-19. CDR3 loop: CASSLADQGWDEQYF. For the CDR3, the DNA is TGTGCCAGCAGCTTAGCCGATCAGGGGTGGGACGAGCAGTACTTC.